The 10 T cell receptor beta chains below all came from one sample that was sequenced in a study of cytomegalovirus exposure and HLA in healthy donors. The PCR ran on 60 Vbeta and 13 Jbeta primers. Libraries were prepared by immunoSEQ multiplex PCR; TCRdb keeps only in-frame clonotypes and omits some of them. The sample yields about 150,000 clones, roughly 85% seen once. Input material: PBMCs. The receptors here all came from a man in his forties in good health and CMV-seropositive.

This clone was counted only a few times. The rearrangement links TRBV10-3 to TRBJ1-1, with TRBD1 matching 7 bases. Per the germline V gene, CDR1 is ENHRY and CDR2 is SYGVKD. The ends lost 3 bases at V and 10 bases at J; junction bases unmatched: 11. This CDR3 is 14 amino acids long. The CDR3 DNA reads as TGTGCCATCAGTGACCCGACAGGGCCTAGGGGAGCTTTCTTT. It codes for CAISDPTGPRGAFF.

The CDR3: CASSLMTSGRENEQFF. The CDR3 DNA is TGCGCCAGCAGCCTCATGACTAGCGGGAGAGAAAATGAGCAGTTCTTC. The chain recombines TRBV5-1 with TRBJ2-1; TRBD2 aligns across 12 bases. The CDR3 sequence is 16 residues long. V shed 4 bases, J shed 7 bases, and the junction held 9 bases outside the gene matches. Per the germline V gene, CDR1 is SGHRS and CDR2 is YFSETQ.

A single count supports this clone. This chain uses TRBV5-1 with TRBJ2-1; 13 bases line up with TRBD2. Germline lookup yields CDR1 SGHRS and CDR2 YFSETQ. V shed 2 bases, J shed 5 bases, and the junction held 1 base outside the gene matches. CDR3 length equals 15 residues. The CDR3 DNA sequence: TGCGCCAGCAGCTTTACTAGCGGGAGGGACAATGAGCAGTTCTTC. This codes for CASSFTSGRDNEQFF.

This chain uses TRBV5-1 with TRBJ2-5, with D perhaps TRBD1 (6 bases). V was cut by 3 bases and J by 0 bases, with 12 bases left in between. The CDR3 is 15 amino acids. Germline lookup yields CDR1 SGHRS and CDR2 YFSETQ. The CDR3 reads CASSSRTGNQETQYF. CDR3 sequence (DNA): TGCGCCAGCAGCTCCAGAACAGGGAACCAAGAGACCCAGTACTTC.

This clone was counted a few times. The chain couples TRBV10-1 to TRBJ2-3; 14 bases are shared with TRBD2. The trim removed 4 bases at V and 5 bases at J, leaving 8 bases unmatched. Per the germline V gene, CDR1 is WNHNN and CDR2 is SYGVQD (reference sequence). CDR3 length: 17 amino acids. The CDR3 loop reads CASSGTTSGRAEDTQYF. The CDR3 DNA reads TGCGCCAGCAGTGGGACGACTAGCGGGAGGGCCGAAGATACGCAGTATTTT.

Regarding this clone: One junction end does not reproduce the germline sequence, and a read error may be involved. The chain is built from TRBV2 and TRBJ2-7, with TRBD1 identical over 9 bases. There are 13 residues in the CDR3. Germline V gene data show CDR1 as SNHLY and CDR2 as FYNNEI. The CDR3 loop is CASSGTGSPPLDF. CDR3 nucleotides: TGTGCCAGCAGCGGGACAGGGAGCCCCCCCTTGGACTTC.

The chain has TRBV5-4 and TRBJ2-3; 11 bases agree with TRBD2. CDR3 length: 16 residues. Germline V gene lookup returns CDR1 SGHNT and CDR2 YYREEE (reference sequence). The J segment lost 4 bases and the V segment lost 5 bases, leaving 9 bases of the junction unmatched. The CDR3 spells CASRPGLAGGPDTQYF. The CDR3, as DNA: TGTGCCAGCAGACCCGGATTAGCGGGAGGGCCAGATACGCAGTATTTT.

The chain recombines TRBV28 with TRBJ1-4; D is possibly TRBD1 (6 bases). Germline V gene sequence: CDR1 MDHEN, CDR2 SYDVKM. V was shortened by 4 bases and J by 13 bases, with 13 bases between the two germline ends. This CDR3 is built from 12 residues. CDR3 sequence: CASSWGRIGLFF. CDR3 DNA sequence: TGTGCCAGCAGTTGGGGGCGGATTGGACTGTTTTTT.

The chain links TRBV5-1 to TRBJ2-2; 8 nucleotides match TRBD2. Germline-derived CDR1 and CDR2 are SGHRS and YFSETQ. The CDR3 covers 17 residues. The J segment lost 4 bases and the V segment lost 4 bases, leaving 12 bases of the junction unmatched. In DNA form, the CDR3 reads TGCGCCAGCAGCCCCCGGGGTAGCGGGACCGTCACCGGGGAGCTGTTTTTT. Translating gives CASSPRGSGTVTGELFF.

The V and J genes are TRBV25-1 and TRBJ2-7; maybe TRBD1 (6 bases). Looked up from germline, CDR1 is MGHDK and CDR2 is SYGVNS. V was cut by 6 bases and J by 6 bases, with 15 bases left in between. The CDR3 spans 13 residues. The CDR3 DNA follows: TGTGCCAGCAGGTCAGGACAGCAAGGCGAGCAGTACTTC. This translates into CASRSGQQGEQYF.